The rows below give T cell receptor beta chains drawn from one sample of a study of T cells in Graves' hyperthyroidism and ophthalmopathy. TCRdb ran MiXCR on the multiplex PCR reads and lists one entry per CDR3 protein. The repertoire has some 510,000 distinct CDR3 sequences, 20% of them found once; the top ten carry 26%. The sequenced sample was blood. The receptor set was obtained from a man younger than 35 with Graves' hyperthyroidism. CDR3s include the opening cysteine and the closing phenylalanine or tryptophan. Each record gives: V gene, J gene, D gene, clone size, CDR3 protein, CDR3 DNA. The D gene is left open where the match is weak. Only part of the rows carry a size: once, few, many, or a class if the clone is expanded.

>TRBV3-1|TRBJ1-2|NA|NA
CASSSGTWNGYTF
TGTGCCAGCAGCAGCGGAACATGGAATGGCTACACCTTC
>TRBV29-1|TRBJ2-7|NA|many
CSVCDRHYEQYF
TGCAGCGTTTGCGACAGGCACTACGAGCAGTACTTC
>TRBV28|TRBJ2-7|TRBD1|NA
CASSLSGTDSYEQYF
TGTGCCAGCAGTTTGTCCGGGACAGATTCCTACGAGCAGTACTTC
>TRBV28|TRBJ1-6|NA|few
CASRSGQRYNSPLHF
TGTGCCAGCAGGTCTGGACAGCGTTACAATTCACCCCTCCACTTT
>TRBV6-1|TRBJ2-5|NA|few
CASSGLAMGQETQYF
TGTGCCAGCAGTGGGCTGGCGATGGGCCAAGAGACCCAGTACTTC
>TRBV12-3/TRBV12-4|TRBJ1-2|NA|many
CASSLRVDGYTF
TGTGCCAGCAGCCTACGGGTGGATGGCTACACCTTC
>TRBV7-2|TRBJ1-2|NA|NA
CASSLQSFGGGGYTF
TGTGCCAGCAGCTTACAGTCTTTTGGCGGGGGCGGCTACACCTTC
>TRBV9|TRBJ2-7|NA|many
CASSVGGQGYEQYF
TGTGCCAGCAGCGTAGGAGGGCAGGGCTACGAGCAGTACTTC
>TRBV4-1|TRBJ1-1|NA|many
CASSQNINPKAFF
TGCGCCAGCAGCCAAAACATCAATCCCAAAGCTTTCTTT
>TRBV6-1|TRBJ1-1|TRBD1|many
CASSEAADRRTEAFF
TGTGCCAGCAGTGAAGCGGCGGACAGGCGCACTGAAGCTTTCTTT
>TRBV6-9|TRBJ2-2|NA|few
CASLFTGELFF
TGTGCCAGCTTATTCACCGGGGAGCTGTTTTTT
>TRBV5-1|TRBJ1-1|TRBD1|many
CASSLAEQGPNTEAFF
TGCGCCAGCAGCTTGGCCGAACAGGGGCCCAACACTGAAGCTTTCTTT
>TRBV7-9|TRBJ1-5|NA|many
CASSLGSHQPQHF
TGTGCCAGCAGCTTAGGGTCTCATCAGCCCCAGCATTTT
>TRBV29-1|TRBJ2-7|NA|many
CSVTAGAHEQYF
TGCAGCGTCACAGCAGGGGCCCACGAGCAGTACTTC
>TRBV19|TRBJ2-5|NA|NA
CASSDSLLAQYF
TGTGCCAGTAGTGATTCATTGTTGGCCCAGTACTTC
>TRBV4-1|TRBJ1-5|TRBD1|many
CASSQDRQGANQPQHF
TGCGCCAGCAGCCAAGATCGACAGGGGGCGAATCAGCCCCAGCATTTT
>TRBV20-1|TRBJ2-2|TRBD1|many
CSARPFGQAGTGELFF
TGCAGTGCTAGACCCTTCGGACAGGCCGGCACCGGGGAGCTGTTTTTT